This T cell receptor beta chain came from a study of blood T cell repertoires in COVID-19. Study-wide background: COVID-19 samples collected from the United States, Italy and Spain covered acute and convalescent phases.

This CDR3 is 21 amino acids long. After removal of 4 bases from V and 0 bases from J, the junction contained 23 bases not matched to a gene. The germline V gene encodes CDR1 KGHSH and CDR2 LQKENI. As processed by the authors: Scientists estimated how many nucleated cells there were by amplifying reference gene primers. Here immunoSEQ multiplex PCR was the method, and the copy in TCRdb shows in-frame clones only, minus some. V and J calls and clone size are those listed in that table; D and trimming were worked out from the DNA. The sample lists about 140,000 clones; roughly four fifths were seen once.

The sequence came from a man older than 75 with acute or convalescent COVID-19. Source material: peripheral blood. The chain recombines TRBV18 with TRBJ1-1, with 7 bases lining up with TRBD1. CDR3 residues: CASSQRPGQIFGPSLNTEAFF. The DNA of the CDR3 is TGTGCCAGCTCACAACGTCCGGGACAGATCTTTGGTCCTTCCCTGAACACTGAAGCTTTCTTT. Looking up the rest from reference TRBV18 and TRBJ1-1 gives the full variable domain: NAGVMQNPRHLVRRRGQEARLRCSPMKGHSHVYWYRQLPEEGLKFMVYLQKENIIDESGMPKERFSAEFPKEGPSILRIQQVVRGDSAAYFCASSQRPGQIFGPSLNTEAFFGQGTRLTVV.